Sequencing of this TCR beta chain was carried out in a study of shared clonotypes between healthy human individuals (dated by TCRdb to between 2020 and 2021). Broadly, across the study: The cohort comprised a couple of women and a few men aged 18 to 49 years. For each donor, CD4 naive and CD4 memory were each given three plates, CD8 naive was given two plates, and CD8 memory was given one plate. To estimate repertoire size and how much clonotype sharing occurs between individuals, the study deeply sequenced the blood TCR repertoires of five healthy adults. To increase sequencing depth and limit assay-specific biases, different laboratories used diverse techniques to prepare libraries and sequence TCR repertoires. Each donor's leukapheresis produced roughly between about 0.9 and 9.5 billion PBMCs. General study outcomes and caveats: Because the study included only a small number of donors, the genetic and exposure-history diversity represented was limited. Across a few donors, around 5.4% of naive CD4, 3% to 3.5% of naive CD8, approximately 2.5% of memory CD4, and 0.3% to 0.45% of memory CD8 clonotypes were shared. Rarefaction of sorted-subset datasets indicated incomplete sequencing despite the large sequencing depth. Higher generation probabilities were observed for clonotypes shared by all four sorted-subset donors than for non-shared clonotypes. Only blood was sampled, and tissue TCR repertoires likely differ from those in blood. Pairwise subsampling led to the expectation that sequencing depth would affect the degree of clonotype sharing among donors. Naive subsets generally had larger estimated clonotype richness than memory subsets.

Concerning this clone: The antigen this receptor binds is unknown. The input lacks base qualities; no much larger clone sits a single base away.

TCR CDR3 regions were amplified from genomic DNA by multiplex PCR using the deep immunoSEQ assay. Extracted genomic DNA from each cell subset was distributed evenly across all wells of several immunoSEQ 96-well plates, and each plate was treated as a replicate. For sorted subsets, about 200 ng genomic DNA, equal to some 28,000 T cell genomes, was loaded into each replicate PCR. Purified libraries were quantified with a Qubit 3.0 fluorometer, sized on a Bioanalyzer 2100, and re-quantified with the KAPA Library Quantification kit. Every immunoSEQ 96-well plate was sequenced on a dedicated single-read 150-cycle Illumina NextSeq 550 flow cell. As for the original processing: Because only junctional sequences without quality scores were contained in the immunoSEQ output, filtering matching that applied to full-length reads could not be performed. To assign V/J genes and CDR3, sequences were annotated against IMGT germline references using PyIR, a Python wrapper for IgBLAST v1.9. Reads were filtered out if the reads had weak V/J assignments (E-value above 1e-6), no CDR3, stop codons, out-of-frame junctions, or ambiguous translated residues. V3J clonotypes were defined as sequences sharing the same inferred V gene, J gene, and CDR3 amino acid sequence. Percentage overlap between repertoires was computed as shared unique clonotypes divided by the size of the smaller repertoire. Repertoire richness was assessed with RTK rarefaction, the Chao1 estimator, and Recon v2.1 estimates of unobserved clonotypes. OLGA was used to compute generation probabilities for all TCRbeta clonotypes that the gDNA method yielded from a handful of donors. This is the immuneACCESS table as TCRdb keeps it, with only in-frame sequences that have V and J called. A part of the clones is gone; compared with another copy, unresolved V genes explain less than half, and the rest is unexplained. From that table come the V and J calls and clone size; the DNA was used to work out D and trimming. Here the sample has more than 1,200,000 clones; 98% occur a single time. The top ten clonotypes cover 0.36% of the sample.

Here V drops 5 bases and J drops 0 bases, and the junction holds 4 bases not matched to any gene. CDR1 and CDR2 (SGHDN, FVKESK) derive from the germline V gene. From its cysteine to its phenylalanine, the CDR3 spans 16 amino acids. Only the CDR3 DNA is retained, 48 bases long and in frame from the first base. Donors were healthy HIV-negative adults with no recently reported acute infections or vaccinations. All donors were Caucasian adults living in Nashville, Tennessee, USA. Magnetic negative selection was used to enrich CD4+ T cells, after which naive cells were positively selected on CD45RA and the negative fraction became the memory subset. Blood was collected by leukapheresis, and PBMCs were isolated by Ficoll-Histopaque density gradient centrifugation and then cryopreserved in liquid nitrogen vapor phase. Purity and quantity of every magnetically sorted T cell population were checked by analytical flow cytometry. Each sorted fraction had its genomic DNA isolated and then quantified by UV absorbance on a Nanodrop 2000c.

This chain is built from TRBV14 and TRBJ2-7, with TRBD2 identical over 13 junction bases. The sample consisted of naive CD4+ T cells sorted from blood. The meaning of the sample's cell subset or site label: CD45RA+ positively selected. The clonotype comes from a man aged 30 to 39 in good health. CDR3 sequence: CASSSRTSGSSYEQYF. The bases read TGTGCCAGCAGCTCGCGGACTAGCGGGAGCTCCTACGAGCAGTACTTC.